The clone carrying this T cell receptor (beta chain) occurred many times. The data stem from a study of human T cells and chemical hapten exposure. TCRdb independently ran MiXCR on the RACE reads; one entry per CDR3 protein. The data contain 25,000 to 35,000 distinct CDR3 sequences, 7% to 8.5% of them singletons. Time point indicated: healthy volunteer bleed at 2 weeks. The study extracted total RNA from unfractionated whole blood. V lost 3 bases to trimming and J lost 10 bases, with 7 bases between them. This CDR3 contains 11 residues. The sample comprised whole blood. J is TRBJ2-1 and V is TRBV12-3 or TRBV12-4; D gene uncertain. The receptor was derived from a human donor in good health. Some clones in this sample may be carry-over from other donors' samples. CDR3 in DNA: TGTGCCAGCAGTTTCTCTAGGGAGCAGTTCTTC. Translated, it gives CASSFSREQFF.